The 17 T cell receptor beta chains in this list originate from one sample, sequenced in a study of cytomegalovirus exposure and HLA in healthy donors. 60 Vbeta and 13 Jbeta primers were used in PCR. TCRdb's copy holds only in-frame clones and misses some; the assay was immunoSEQ multiplex PCR. The table records roughly 160,000 clones, 65% to 90% of them present only once. Material for sequencing was PBMCs. The receptor source for this set is a male donor in good health and CMV-seronegative.

This chain joins TRBV11-2 and TRBJ2-7, with D tentatively TRBD1 (8 bases). The CDR3 runs 14 residues. Per the germline V gene, CDR1 is SGHAT and CDR2 is FQNNGV. V lost 5 bases and J lost 3, with 14 bases in between. CDR3 DNA sequence: TGTGCCAGCAGCCTACAGGGGGGGGTCTACGAGCAGTACTTC. It codes for CASSLQGGVYEQYF.

The V gene is TRBV10-1, the J gene TRBJ1-4, with D unresolved. The CDR3 loop spans 13 amino acids. V was cut by 6 bases and J by 3 bases, with 8 bases left in between. Looked up from germline, CDR1 is WNHNN and CDR2 is SYGVQD (reference sequence). The CDR3 nucleotides read TGCGCCAGCAGCCGAAGCCCTAATGAAAAACTGTTTTTT. It encodes CASSRSPNEKLFF.

This chain connects TRBV7-9 to TRBJ2-1, with 9 bases fitting TRBD1. CDR1 SEHNR and CDR2 FQNEAQ come from the germline V gene (reference sequence). V lost 0 bases and J lost 12; bases outside the gene matches: 18. CDR3 size: 18 residues. The CDR3 region is CASSLAGGQGIGRLGQFF. The CDR3 region has the DNA TGTGCCAGCAGCTTAGCTGGGGGACAGGGCATCGGGAGGCTAGGGCAGTTCTTC.

In DNA, the CDR3 is TGTGCCAGCAGTTTCGGGGGGCGCAGGATAGAGACCCAGTACTTC. It encodes CASSFGGRRIETQYF. The rearrangement joins TRBV27 to TRBJ2-5; D might be TRBD2 (7 bases). CDR1 and CDR2 from the germline V gene are MNHEY and SMNVEV (reference sequence). The V gene lost 3 bases and the J gene lost 4 bases, with 15 bases spanning the gap. CDR3 size: 15 residues.

This chain links TRBV2 with TRBJ1-1, with 7 bases identical to TRBD1. The germline gives CDR1 SNHLY, CDR2 FYNNEI. Trimming removed 6 bases from V and 1 base from J; junction bases left unmatched: 5. CDR3 size: 14 residues. CDR3 DNA sequence: TGTGCCAGCAGCCGAGGGGGCCGGAACACTGAAGCTTTCTTT. Translated: CASSRGGRNTEAFF.

The gene calls are TRBV5-1 and TRBJ2-6; tentative D call: TRBD2 (5 bases). The germline gives CDR1 SGHRS, CDR2 YFSETQ. V was clipped by 0 bases and J by 0 bases, with 16 bases between them. This CDR3 comprises 19 residues. CDR3 sequence reads: CASSLVYLGLPSGANVLTF. The CDR3 DNA follows: TGCGCCAGCAGCTTGGTATATCTTGGACTGCCCTCTGGGGCCAACGTCCTGACTTTC. Full variable domain (rest looked up from reference TRBV5-1 and TRBJ2-6): KAGVTQTPRYLIKTRGQQVTLSCSPISGHRSVSWYQQTPGQGLQFLFEYFSETQRNKGNFPGRFSGRQFSNSRSEMNVSTLELGDSALYLCASSLVYLGLPSGANVLTFGAGSRLTVL.

The CDR3 loop reads CASREGTVNDGYTF. The CDR3, as DNA: TGTGCCAGTAGGGAAGGGACAGTCAATGATGGCTACACCTTC. The chain has TRBV19 and TRBJ1-2; 7 bases match TRBD1. CDR3 length equals 14 residues. Germline CDR1 LNHDA, CDR2 SQIVND (reference sequence). Losses at the gene ends were 6 bases for V and 6 bases for J; bases not matched to a gene: 10.

In nucleotides, the CDR3 is TGTGCCGCACGGAGGGGTCAAATCACCGGGGAGCTGTTTTTT. Its translation is CAARRGQITGELFF. This chain links TRBV7-2 with TRBJ2-2; perhaps TRBD2 as D (6 bases). The CDR3 is 14 residues long. Germline loops: CDR1 SGHTA, CDR2 FQGNSA. The V end lost 11 bases, the J end lost 4 bases, and 17 bases lay between the germline ends.

CDR3 sequence: CASSQGQGAANYGYTF. CDR3 DNA: TGTGCCAGCAGCCAAGGACAGGGGGCCGCTAACTATGGCTACACCTTC. The V and J genes are TRBV14 and TRBJ1-2; 10 bases are shared with TRBD1. The CDR3 is 16 residues long. With V trimmed by 1 base and J by 0 bases, 2 bases remained unmatched. Germline V gene sequence: CDR1 SGHDN, CDR2 FVKESK.

The CDR3: CASAGTTGNEQFF. CDR3 nucleotide sequence: TGTGCCAGTGCCGGGACTACGGGCAATGAGCAGTTCTTC. This chain uses TRBV2 with TRBJ2-1; 7 positions agree with TRBD2. Germline V lookup: CDR1 SNHLY, CDR2 FYNNEI. CDR3 length equals 13 residues. The ends lost 9 bases at V and 6 bases at J; junction bases unmatched: 8.

The CDR3 coding sequence is TGTGCCAGCTCTTTCTACAGGGGTACCGGGGATACGCAGTATTTT. Translation gives CASSFYRGTGDTQYF. V is TRBV18 and J is TRBJ2-3; 7 nucleotides align to TRBD1. J lost 6 bases, V lost 6 bases, and 12 bases had no gene match. CDR1 is KGHSH and CDR2 is LQKENI in the germline V gene. The CDR3 loop spans 15 amino acids.

V usage is TRBV5-1 and J usage is TRBJ2-1; 12 bases map to TRBD2. CDR1 and CDR2 (germline): SGHRS, YFSETQ. The junction had 18 bases not matched to a gene; V was cut back by 4 bases and J by 10 bases. The CDR3 spans 18 residues. The CDR3 sequence: CASSPTSGGPVVVGEQFF. Here the CDR3 DNA reads TGCGCCAGCAGCCCTACTAGCGGGGGGCCCGTCGTAGTAGGGGAGCAGTTCTTC.

The chain combines TRBV5-4 with TRBJ1-2; D may be TRBD1 (5 bases). CDR1 and CDR2 from the germline V gene are SGHNT and YYREEE (reference sequence). Trimming stripped 0 bases from V and 6 bases from J, with 12 bases between. This CDR3 comprises 14 residues. CDR3 sequence: CASSLGGADNGYTF. The CDR3 DNA reads TGTGCCAGCAGCTTGGGTGGGGCAGACAATGGCTACACCTTC.

The rearrangement uses TRBV5-1 and TRBJ2-3; the match to TRBD2 covers 8 bases. V shed 5 bases and J 12 bases; nucleotides not matched to a gene: 14. CDR1 is SGHRS, CDR2 YFSETQ, per germline. This CDR3 region has 14 residues. The CDR3 DNA reads as TGCGCCAGCAGGACCGGGACTAGTGATTTCCTTCAGTATTTT. Translated: CASRTGTSDFLQYF.

Note on this clone: The same CDR3 arises from other DNA sequences in this sample as well. The chain recombines TRBV7-2 with TRBJ2-5, with 12 bases matching TRBD2. Germline-derived CDR1 and CDR2 are SGHTA and FQGNSA. Trimming removed 5 bases from V and 2 bases from J; junction bases left unmatched: 0. CDR3 length equals 14 residues. CDR3 DNA: TGTGCCAGCAGCGGACTAGCGGGGCAAGAGACCCAGTACTTC. It specifies CASSGLAGQETQYF.

The V call is TRBV5-1, the J call TRBJ2-7, with TRBD1 identical over 7 bases. Germline loops: CDR1 SGHRS, CDR2 YFSETQ. This CDR3 region has 13 residues. The trim removed 3 bases at V and 3 bases at J, leaving 3 bases unmatched. The CDR3 nucleotides are TGCGCCAGCAGCTACGGACAGGACTACGAGCAGTACTTC. It is translated as CASSYGQDYEQYF.

V usage is TRBV4-2 and J usage is TRBJ2-5; the D gene is possibly TRBD2 (7 bases). CDR1 and CDR2 (germline): LGHNA, YNFKEQ. Trimming pared 2 bases from V and 4 bases from J, leaving 17 bases between. CDR3 length: 16 residues. This CDR3 reads CASSQHGGRDGETQYF. The CDR3 nucleotides read TGTGCCAGCAGCCAACACGGGGGGCGAGACGGAGAGACCCAGTACTTC.